The 25 T cell receptor beta chains given below trace back to one sample, sequenced in a study of CD8+ T cells in alopecia areata. Treatment described: oral pan-JAK inhibitor, 5-10 mg twice daily. Extraction and reverse transcription of RNA yielded cDNA as the sequencing template. Some clones are missing from TCRdb's copy, which holds only in-frame ones; the method was immunoSEQ multiplex PCR. Of roughly 100,000 clones in the sample, under 70% were seen once. The sequenced sample was CD8+ T cells sorted from blood, obtained at week 4, from a patient treated with tofacitinib. These receptors were taken from a human donor with alopecia areata.

V gene TRBV30 combines with J gene TRBJ2-7; no clear D gene. CDR3 length: 14 amino acids. The V and J ends lost 2 bases and 5 bases respectively, with 16 bases between them. Germline loops: CDR1 GTSNPN, CDR2 SVGIG (reference sequence). The CDR3 region has the DNA TGTGCCTGGAGTCCCCGGACGGACCCCCACGAGCAGTACTTC. Its translation: CAWSPRTDPHEQYF.

The chain is built from TRBV5-4 and TRBJ2-7; the D is unclear. The CDR3 covers 12 residues. Germline V gives CDR1 SGHNT, CDR2 YYREEE (reference sequence). With 5 bases removed from V and 6 bases from J, the gap between germline ends came to 12 bases. The CDR3, as DNA: TGTGCCAGCAGTGACGTTACTGGCGAGCAGTACTTC. It specifies CASSDVTGEQYF. Using reference TRBV5-4 and TRBJ2-7 for the parts outside the CDR3, the full variable domain is ETGVTQSPTHLIKTRGQQVTLRCSSQSGHNTVSWYQQALGQGPQFIFQYYREEENGRGNFPPRFSGLQFPNYSSELNVNALELDDSALYLCASSDVTGEQYFGPGTRLTVT.

The V call is TRBV27, the J call TRBJ2-7; tentatively, D is TRBD2 (5 bases). The CDR3 totals 14 residues. Germline V gene lookup returns CDR1 MNHEY and CDR2 SMNVEV (reference sequence). The ends were cut back, 3 bases at V and 3 bases at J, with 12 bases in the middle. The CDR3 region is CASSLRGYLYEQYF. Here the CDR3 DNA reads TGTGCCAGCAGTTTGAGAGGGTACCTCTACGAGCAGTACTTC.

The chain has TRBV7-2 and TRBJ2-7, with TRBD1 matching 7 bases. Per germline, CDR1 SGHTA and CDR2 FQGNSA. The junction had 8 bases not matched to a gene; V was cut back by 5 bases and J by 4 bases. The CDR3 covers 14 residues. The CDR3 DNA follows: TGTGCCAGCAGCGTGACAGGGATTGGGTACGAGCAGTACTTC. It codes for CASSVTGIGYEQYF.

The gene calls are TRBV19 and TRBJ1-5; D is undetermined. This CDR3 spans 15 amino acids. Germline V gene lookup returns CDR1 LNHDA and CDR2 SQIVND (reference sequence). V was cut by 0 bases and J by 2 bases, with 8 bases left in between. CDR3 loop: CASSIEDLGNQPQHF. CDR3 coding DNA: TGTGCCAGTAGTATAGAGGACCTAGGCAATCAGCCCCAGCATTTT.

The chain recombines TRBV28 with TRBJ2-4; 9 bases map to TRBD1. Per germline, CDR1 MDHEN and CDR2 SYDVKM. Unmatched junction bases numbered 5, after V lost 5 bases and J lost 9 bases. The CDR3 consists of 13 residues. The CDR3 loop is CASSRDRELIQYF. For the CDR3, the DNA is TGTGCCAGCAGTCGGGACAGGGAACTCATTCAGTACTTC. Complete variable domain (other parts from reference TRBV28 and TRBJ2-4): DVKVTQSSRYLVKRTGEKVFLECVQDMDHENMFWYRQDPGLGLRLIYFSYDVKMKEKGDIPEGYSVSREKKERFSLILESASTNQTSMYLCASSRDRELIQYFGAGTRLSVL.

This chain connects TRBV18 to TRBJ1-4; the D is unclear. CDR1 and CDR2 (germline): KGHSH, LQKENI. V lost 0 bases, J lost 6 bases, and 5 bases lay in between. This CDR3 is 13 amino acids long. The CDR3 DNA reads TGTGCCAGCTCACCACCGGGCGATGAAAAACTGTTTTTT. This codes for CASSPPGDEKLFF.

The chain carries TRBV6-4 and TRBJ2-3; the D gene is possibly TRBD2 (6 bases). Germline CDR1 and CDR2: MRHNA and SNTAGT. Trimming removed 6 bases at V and 1 base at J, with 11 bases between. The CDR3 is 14 residues long. The DNA for the CDR3 is TGTGCCAGCAGCGGCTCGGGGGGCACAGATACGCAGTATTTT. Protein product: CASSGSGGTDTQYF.

The chain has TRBV28 and TRBJ2-1; 10 nucleotides line up with TRBD1. The V segment lost 6 bases and the J segment 7 bases; nucleotides outside the gene matches: 15. The germline CDR1 and CDR2 sequences are MDHEN and SYDVKM. The length of the CDR3 is 17 residues. This CDR3 is CASRPIPGTGVRNEQFF. CDR3 coding DNA: TGTGCCAGCAGACCCATCCCGGGGACAGGGGTTAGAAATGAGCAGTTCTTC.

This chain connects TRBV25-1 to TRBJ1-1; 10 bases line up with TRBD1. J gave up 3 bases and V 1 base, and 2 bases lay outside the gene matches. This CDR3 is 15 amino acids long. Germline V CDR1 and CDR2: MGHDK, SYGVNS. CDR3 in amino acids: CASSEWGQGYTEAFF. The CDR3 DNA is TGTGCCAGCAGTGAATGGGGACAGGGGTACACTGAAGCTTTCTTT.

This chain connects TRBV7-2 to TRBJ1-1, with D perhaps TRBD1 (5 bases). V shed 2 bases and J shed 7 bases, with 20 bases lying between them. CDR1 and CDR2 (germline): SGHTA, FQGNSA. The CDR3 runs 16 residues. Here the CDR3 DNA reads TGTGCCAGCAGCTTACAGGGAGCCAGTGGCCGAATTGAAGCTTTCTTT. Translated, it gives CASSLQGASGRIEAFF.

There are a few counts of this clone. The V and J genes are TRBV9 and TRBJ1-2, with TRBD1 matching 9 bases. V dropped 10 bases and J dropped 7; count of bases not matched to a gene: 8. The CDR3 has 12 amino acids. Germline V gene data show CDR1 as SGDLS and CDR2 as YYNGEE. The CDR3 nucleotides read TGTGCCCTACTATACAGGGGGCCTGGCTACACCTTC. Translated, it gives CALLYRGPGYTF.

The J gene is TRBJ2-7, the V gene TRBV5-1; D unresolved. This CDR3 contains 12 residues. Trimming shortened V by 2 bases and J by 5 bases, and 8 bases separated the two germline ends. Germline CDR1 SGHRS, CDR2 YFSETQ. The CDR3: CASSLLGNEQYF. DNA of the CDR3: TGCGCCAGCAGCTTATTGGGGAACGAGCAGTACTTC.

The chain employs TRBV19 and TRBJ1-5; 10 bases map to TRBD1. Per germline, CDR1 LNHDA and CDR2 SQIVND (reference sequence). V trimming: 4 bases; J trimming: 5 bases; junction bases outside the gene matches: 8. The CDR3 runs to 16 residues. CDR3 DNA: TGTGCCAGTAGTAGATGGGACAGGGGTTTGGATCAGCCCCAGCATTTT. It yields the protein CASSRWDRGLDQPQHF.

The rearrangement links TRBV4-3 to TRBJ1-4, with D unresolved. Germline loops: CDR1 LGHNA, CDR2 YSLEER. This CDR3 has 14 residues. V gave up 0 bases and J gave up 4 bases, with 6 bases separating them. CDR3 sequence: CASSQETYNEKLFF. Written as DNA, the CDR3 is TGCGCCAGCAGCCAAGAAACGTATAATGAAAAACTGTTTTTT.

This chain joins TRBV29-1 and TRBJ1-2, with D perhaps TRBD1 (5 bases). Germline CDR1 SQVTM, CDR2 ANQGSEA. Between the trimmed V and J ends, which lost 3 bases and 5 bases, there was a span of 19 bases. This CDR3 comprises 15 residues. DNA for the CDR3: TGCAGCGTTGAGGGCGACGAGGCAGGGCAGTATGGCTACACCTTC. Protein sequence: CSVEGDEAGQYGYTF.

This rearrangement joins TRBV28 to TRBJ2-5; D is tentatively TRBD1 or TRBD2 (5 bases each). Trimming took 2 bases from V and 5 from J, leaving 15 bases between them. There are 15 residues in the CDR3. CDR1 is MDHEN and CDR2 is SYDVKM in the germline V gene. The CDR3 reads CASSLRGPFGETQYF. CDR3 nucleotides: TGTGCCAGCAGTTTAAGGGGACCGTTCGGCGAGACCCAGTACTTC.

The chain couples TRBV7-3 to TRBJ2-3; 13 nucleotides line up with TRBD2. This CDR3 is built from 14 residues. J gave up 5 bases and V 10 bases, and 6 bases lay outside the gene matches. The germline gives CDR1 SGHTA, CDR2 FQGTGA. The CDR3 DNA sequence: TGTGCCACCGGACTAGCGGGAGTTGGAGATACGCAGTATTTT. Translation: CATGLAGVGDTQYF.

The gene calls are TRBV30 and TRBJ2-4; weak D call: TRBD1 (6 bases). Trimming cost V 4 bases and J 8 bases, with 12 bases left between them. From germline, CDR1 is GTSNPN and CDR2 SVGIG (reference sequence). This CDR3 has 12 amino acids. As DNA, the CDR3 is TGTGCCTGGAAGGACAGCCAAGACATTCAGTACTTC. The encoded protein is CAWKDSQDIQYF.

The V and J genes are TRBV7-2 and TRBJ2-7, with 7 positions matching TRBD2. This CDR3 spans 16 amino acids. V lost 4 bases to trimming and J lost 7 bases; unmatched junction nucleotides: 16. The germline V gene has CDR1 SGHTA and CDR2 FQGNSA. The CDR3 is CASSSRDAVSGGEQYF. Written as DNA, the CDR3 is TGTGCCAGCAGCTCCCGGGATGCGGTATCCGGGGGGGAGCAGTACTTC.

The chain carries TRBV7-9 and TRBJ2-7, with 10 nucleotides matching TRBD2. The germline CDR1 and CDR2 sequences are SEHNR and FQNEAQ (reference sequence). The CDR3 has 15 residues. V shed 5 bases and J 4 bases; nucleotides not matched to a gene: 8. The chain's CDR3 is CASSPTSGMRYEQYF. Written as DNA, the CDR3 is TGTGCCAGCAGCCCAACTAGCGGGATGAGGTACGAGCAGTACTTC.

This sequence joins TRBV27 and TRBJ2-7, with 9 bases fitting TRBD1. The trim removed 6 bases at V and 6 bases at J, leaving 9 bases unmatched. Germline CDR1 is MNHEY and CDR2 is SMNVEV (reference sequence). The CDR3 extends over 14 amino acids. In DNA form, the CDR3 reads TGTGCCAGCAGCTGGGGGACAGGGTCGGCCGAGCAGTACTTC. Its translation is CASSWGTGSAEQYF.

The J gene is TRBJ1-1, the V gene TRBV10-3; D unclear. Germline assignment: CDR1 ENHRY and CDR2 SYGVKD. Trimming stripped 2 bases from V and 2 bases from J, with 6 bases between. The CDR3 is 13 residues long. In nucleotides, the CDR3 is TGTGCCATCAGTGAGCCACAAAACACTGAAGCTTTCTTT. This gives the protein CAISEPQNTEAFF.

The chain recombines TRBV2 with TRBJ2-5, with a possible D match to TRBD1 (5 bases). The CDR3 sequence is 17 residues long. Germline V CDR1 and CDR2: SNHLY, FYNNEI. The V end was cut by 3 bases, the J end by 5 bases, with 22 bases between. Here the CDR3 DNA reads TGTGCCAGCAGTGACCCCCGAGGACACTCCCGAGAGGAGACCCAGTACTTC. As protein: CASSDPRGHSREETQYF. Variable domain in full (rest from reference TRBV2 and TRBJ2-5): EPEVTQTPSHQVTQMGQEVILRCVPISNHLYFYWYRQILGQKVEFLVSFYNNEISEKSEIFDDQFSVERPDGSNFTLKIRSTKLEDSAMYFCASSDPRGHSREETQYFGPGTRLLVL.

The genes are TRBV5-1 and TRBJ1-1, with 8 nucleotides matching TRBD1. The CDR3 consists of 14 residues. Trimming cost V 0 bases and J 5 bases; bases outside gene matches: 3. CDR1 and CDR2 (germline): SGHRS, YFSETQ. The CDR3 sequence is CASSLAGGGTEAFF. As DNA, the CDR3 is TGCGCCAGCAGCTTGGCAGGGGGCGGAACTGAAGCTTTCTTT. Together with reference TRBV5-1 and TRBJ1-1, the CDR3 gives the full variable domain: KAGVTQTPRYLIKTRGQQVTLSCSPISGHRSVSWYQQTPGQGLQFLFEYFSETQRNKGNFPGRFSGRQFSNSRSEMNVSTLELGDSALYLCASSLAGGGTEAFFGQGTRLTVV.